The 19 T cell receptor beta chains given below trace back to one sample, sequenced in a study of early T cells in non-severe SARS-CoV-2 infection. TCRdb itself ran the 5' RACE reads through MiXCR, one entry per CDR3 protein. The data hold roughly 80,000 distinct CDR3 sequences, with approximately 10% observed a single time. Sequenced material: whole blood, taken at baseline. These receptors were taken from an adult who was a healthcare worker with PCR-confirmed SARS-CoV-2 infection or an uninfected control (not recorded which).

There are a few counts of this clonotype. The chain links TRBV20-1 to TRBJ2-4; D might be TRBD1 (6 bases). The V end was cut by 6 bases, the J end by 0 bases, with 18 bases between. The CDR3 has 16 residues. Per the germline V gene, CDR1 is DFQATT and CDR2 is SNEGSKA (reference sequence). The CDR3 nucleotides are TGCAGTGCAACCGGGACATATTCCTTAGCCAAAAACATTCAGTACTTC. It is translated as CSATGTYSLAKNIQYF.

This clonotype was detected only a few times. This chain uses TRBV6-2 or TRBV6-3 with TRBJ2-3; a weak D match, TRBD2 (5 bases). CDR3 length: 17 amino acids. The germline V and J ends were trimmed by 2 bases and 2 bases, with 17 bases remaining between them. Germline V gene sequence: CDR1 MNHEY, CDR2 SVGEGT. The CDR3 loop is CASSYGRASISTDTQYF. DNA for the CDR3: TGTGCCAGCAGTTACGGGCGGGCCAGCATCTCCACAGATACGCAGTATTTT.

This chain connects TRBV15 to TRBJ2-1, with D perhaps TRBD1 or TRBD2 (6 bases each). CDR1 and CDR2 (germline): LNHNV, YYDKDF (reference sequence). The V gene lost 5 bases and the J gene lost 7 bases, with 18 bases spanning the gap. CDR3 length: 15 residues. The CDR3 DNA is TGTGCCACCAGCTTCCCGGGGGCGCGAAGGAATGAGCAGTTCTTC. Protein sequence: CATSFPGARRNEQFF.

V and J are TRBV30 and TRBJ1-2; D is unclear. V lost 1 base, J lost 7 bases, and 13 bases lay in between. CDR3 length: 13 residues. Germline CDR1 reads GTSNPN; CDR2 reads SVGIG (reference sequence). The CDR3 protein is CAWSADLTRGYTF. For the CDR3, the DNA is TGTGCCTGGAGTGCAGATCTGACACGTGGCTACACCTTC.

This clonotype was seen only a few times. The chain has TRBV10-3 and TRBJ2-1, with 10 nucleotides matching TRBD1. Germline CDR1 ENHRY, CDR2 SYGVKD. This CDR3 has 14 amino acids. Trimming at V came to 11 bases and at J to 4 bases, leaving 8 bases not matched to a gene. CDR3 DNA sequence: TGTGCCTCCCAGGGACAGGGGAGTTACAATGAGCAGTTCTTC. Translation: CASQGQGSYNEQFF.

This clonotype came up a few times. The V call is TRBV12-2, the J call TRBJ1-1. TRBV12-2 is tagged as a pseudogene. CDR3 length: 13 residues. The CDR3 DNA is TGTGCAAGTCGCTTAGGTGGGGACACTGAAGCTTTCTTT. This sequence encodes CASRLGGDTEAFF.

This clonotype came up a few times. At one end, the junction sequence differs from germline, possibly due to a read error. The rearrangement joins TRBV6-6 to TRBJ2-7; D might be TRBD1 (5 bases). Germline V gene data show CDR1 as MNHNY and CDR2 as SVGAGI (reference sequence). This CDR3 has 13 amino acids. CDR3 residues: CASSYRGENLDIF. The CDR3 DNA is TGTGCCAGCAGTTATAGGGGCGAGAACCTAGACATCTTC.

The sample holds a few counts of this clonotype. V gene TRBV14 combines with J gene TRBJ2-7; TRBD1 matches at 7 bases. CDR1 is SGHDN and CDR2 is FVKESK in the germline V gene. The CDR3 loop spans 17 amino acids. Unmatched junction bases numbered 17, after V lost 4 bases and J lost 5 bases. This chain's CDR3 is CASSRGLGTVRSNEQYF. As DNA, the CDR3 is TGTGCCAGCAGCCGCGGACTCGGGACAGTTAGATCGAACGAGCAGTACTTC.

Here the CDR3 reads CSVENTSYEQYF. The CDR3 DNA sequence: TGCAGCGTTGAGAATACTAGCTACGAGCAGTACTTC. This chain joins TRBV29-1 and TRBJ2-7, with TRBD2 as a possible D gene (5 bases). Looked up from germline, CDR1 is SQVTM and CDR2 is ANQGSEA. V lost 3 bases, J lost 3 bases, and 9 bases lay in between. This CDR3 comprises 12 residues.

In this sample, this clonotype turned up a few times. The chain uses TRBV27 and TRBJ1-3, with D possibly TRBD1 on 5 matching bases. The germline V gene has CDR1 MNHEY and CDR2 SMNVEV (reference sequence). The V gene lost 6 bases and the J gene lost 9 bases, with 21 bases spanning the gap. There are 15 residues in the CDR3. The DNA for the CDR3 is TGTGCCAGCAGACCCCAGGGATCCCAGGGTGGCACCATATATTTT. Amino acid sequence: CASRPQGSQGGTIYF.

Only a few counts were recorded for this clonotype. The CDR3 spells CASSTRPWTSGGAYEQYF. In DNA, the CDR3 is TGTGCCAGCAGCACCCGACCGTGGACTAGCGGGGGGGCCTACGAGCAGTACTTC. The V call is TRBV7-2, the J call TRBJ2-7; 15 nucleotides align to TRBD2. V trimming: 5 bases; J trimming: 2 bases; junction bases outside the gene matches: 10. The germline V gene encodes CDR1 SGHTA and CDR2 FQGNSA. This CDR3 is built from 18 residues.

This clonotype has ten or more counts. The genes are TRBV30 and TRBJ1-1; no clear D gene. Germline CDR1 and CDR2: GTSNPN and SVGIG (reference sequence). V lost 2 bases and J lost 1, with 5 bases in between. This CDR3 comprises 12 residues. The CDR3 DNA follows: TGTGCCTGGAGTCCTCAGAACACTGAAGCTTTCTTT. It is translated as CAWSPQNTEAFF.

About this clonotype itself: The junction shows a germline mismatch at one end, possibly a read error. This sequence joins TRBV7-8 and TRBJ1-2; TRBD1 matches at 9 bases. This CDR3 is built from 16 residues. CDR1 and CDR2 from the germline V gene are SGHVS and FQNEAQ. CDR3 region: CASGLLRDREGYGYTF. The CDR3, as DNA: TGTGCCAGCGGCTTGCTACGGGACAGGGAGGGCTATGGCTACACCTTC.

The rearrangement joins TRBV19 to TRBJ2-7; D remains ambiguous. Germline V lookup: CDR1 LNHDA, CDR2 SQIVND (reference sequence). This CDR3 is built from 14 residues. V was cut by 5 bases and J by 2 bases, with 13 bases left in between. CDR3 loop: CASSRHSIPYEQYF. The DNA of the CDR3 is TGTGCCAGTAGTCGCCATTCGATTCCCTACGAGCAGTACTTC.

This clonotype was found a few times. This chain links TRBV6-6 with TRBJ1-4; possibly TRBD1 for D (5 bases). V was shortened by 3 bases and J by 7 bases, with 12 bases between the two germline ends. Germline loops: CDR1 MNHNY, CDR2 SVGAGI (reference sequence). The CDR3 consists of 14 residues. The DNA of the CDR3 is TGTGCCAGCAGTTATTCAGGACACGGTGAAAAACTGTTTTTT. It specifies CASSYSGHGEKLFF.

The V gene is TRBV29-1, the J gene TRBJ1-1; TRBD1 aligns across 7 bases. With V trimmed by 0 bases and J by 8 bases, 3 bases remained unmatched. Per the germline V gene, CDR1 is SQVTM and CDR2 is ANQGSEA. This CDR3 has 12 amino acids. CDR3 sequence (DNA): TGCAGCGTTGAAGAGGAGGGACAGGAAGCTTTCTTT. Translated, it gives CSVEEEGQEAFF.

The rearrangement links TRBV7-9 to TRBJ1-5, with 7 bases matching TRBD1. After removal of 5 bases from V and 7 bases from J, the junction contained 8 bases not matched to a gene. This CDR3 is 14 amino acids long. Germline V CDR1 and CDR2: SEHNR, FQNEAQ (reference sequence). The CDR3 sequence is CASSEVGGRQPQHF. The CDR3, as DNA: TGTGCCAGCAGCGAGGTAGGGGGCCGACAGCCCCAGCATTTT.

This clonotype was counted at least ten times. This rearrangement joins TRBV12-3 or TRBV12-4 to TRBJ1-1, with D possibly being TRBD1 (5 bases). The CDR3 consists of 14 residues. The ends were cut back, 5 bases at V and 9 bases at J, with 19 bases in the middle. The CDR3 bases are TGTGCCAGCAGTCACAGGACACGCGGGGGGAAAGCTTTCTTT. Translating gives CASSHRTRGGKAFF.

The genes are TRBV12-3 or TRBV12-4 and TRBJ1-5, with 8 bases that match TRBD1. V was clipped by 5 bases and J by 7 bases; unmatched bases: 10. There are 15 residues in the CDR3. The CDR3, as DNA: TGTGCCAGCAGTCGCCTACAGGGGGTAGGCCAGCCCCAGCATTTT. Its protein product is CASSRLQGVGQPQHF.